The present T cell receptor beta chain was sequenced within a study of T-cell reconstitution after alpha-beta-depleted transplantation in children. Study-level points and caveats: By about two months after transplant, alpha-beta T cells reportedly arose from several hundred graft clones that had expanded. Surviving recipient T cells and intrathymic progenitors accounted for some patients' high TCRbeta diversity at day 60.

It was with unique molecular identifiers that the TCRbeta library was prepared. TCRdb redid the calling of the PCR reads with MiXCR, one entry per CDR3 protein. The sample records 210,000 or so distinct CDR3 sequences, about 11% being singletons. This CDR3 has 15 residues. CDR1 is DFQATT, CDR2 SNEGSKA, per germline (reference sequence). Trimming shortened V by 0 bases and J by 9 bases, and 18 bases separated the two germline ends. This clonotype was found many times. Its antigen is currently unknown. The TCR originated in a child younger than two with acute myeloid leukemia, due to receive a stem cell transplant. The source was PBMCs, collected before TCRalphabeta/CD19-depleted stem cell transplant. This chain connects TRBV20-1 to TRBJ2-1; the D call may be TRBD1 or TRBD2 (5 bases each). As DNA, the CDR3 is TGCAGTGCTAGAGATCCTATCCGGGGCCTCGGTGAGCAGTTCTTC. It yields the protein CSARDPIRGLGEQFF.